A selection of T cell receptor beta chains follows, all from one sample in a study of T-cell memory formation after mild COVID-19. From the 5' RACE reads, TCRdb called clonotypes with MiXCR, one entry per CDR3 protein. The repertoire holds a few hundred thousand distinct CDR3 sequences, 20% to 25% seen once, with roughly 21% in the top ten. The sample was PBMCs or a T cell subset sorted from them (not recorded which). The source of these receptors is a man aged 18 to 29 who had mild COVID-19 (a few samples of this study predate the infection). Cell type and time point are not known. The CDR3 runs from the conserved cysteine through the conserved F or W. The D gene is left open where the match is weak. Where a row states a size, it is once, few, many or the class of an expanded clone; other rows omit it.

TGTGCCAGCAGGGGCCTCCCCAAAGGCACCGGGGAGCTGTTTTTT	CASRGLPKGTGELFF	TRBV7-2	-	-	TRBJ2-2
TGTGCCAGCAGTTTAAGGGGGACAGGGTTACATGAGCAGTTCTTC	CASSLRGTGLHEQFF	TRBV27	-	TRBD1	TRBJ2-1
TGTGCCAGCAGCACCGACAGGGTCGCGCAGTTCTTC	CASSTDRVAQFF	TRBV5-5	-	TRBD1	TRBJ2-1
TGTGCCAGCAGTTTGGGGGGGGCCCTCTCCTACGAGCAGTACTTC	CASSLGGALSYEQYF	TRBV12-3/TRBV12-4	many	-	TRBJ2-7
TGTGCCTGGAGTGTGTGGGGGGTCCGGGAAGTCTATGGCTACACCTTC	CAWSVWGVREVYGYTF	TRBV30	few	-	TRBJ1-2
TGCGCCAGCACAGACCCTGGGCTTGGAAACACCATATATTTT	CASTDPGLGNTIYF	TRBV5-1	-	-	TRBJ1-3
TGCAGCGCGAAACGGACAGGGGCCTATGGCTACACCTTC	CSAKRTGAYGYTF	TRBV29-1	-	TRBD1	TRBJ1-2
TGTGCCAGCAGCGAACGGGACAGGCTTAATTCACCCCTCCACTTT	CASSERDRLNSPLHF	TRBV9	few	TRBD1	TRBJ1-6
TGCAGTGCTAGAGGTGGACAGGGAATCTACGAGCAGTACTTC	CSARGGQGIYEQYF	TRBV20-1	-	TRBD1	TRBJ2-7
TGTGCCAGCAGCAGCCGACTAGCGGGGGGAGACAATGAGCAGTTCTTC	CASSSRLAGGDNEQFF	TRBV7-9	-	TRBD2	TRBJ2-1
TGTGCCACCAGCAGAGATAGTGGAACAGGCTCTTATGGCTACACCTTC	CATSRDSGTGSYGYTF	TRBV15	few	-	TRBJ1-2
TGTGCCAGCAGCTCCCGGGACAGGGGAGTTTGGGACACTGAAGCTTTCTTT	CASSSRDRGVWDTEAFF	TRBV7-9	few	TRBD1	TRBJ1-1
TGTGCCATCAGAGAGCCGGGACAGGGTAACACCGGGGAGCTGTTTTTT	CAIREPGQGNTGELFF	TRBV10-3	-	TRBD1	TRBJ2-2
TGCAGTGCTAGAGATCTCCCGGGGTTTGGCACAGATACGCAGTATTTT	CSARDLPGFGTDTQYF	TRBV20-1	-	-	TRBJ2-3
TGTGCCAGCAGTTTCAGCGGGGGGACTCGGCGGGGCACAGATACGCAGTATTTT	CASSFSGGTRRGTDTQYF	TRBV6-2/TRBV6-3	-	TRBD2	TRBJ2-3
TGTGCCAGCAGCTTAATCGGAGCCGGAGATACGCAGTATTTT	CASSLIGAGDTQYF	TRBV7-2	-	-	TRBJ2-3
TGCGCCAGCAGCTTGACGGCAGAGGGGCTCGAGCAGTACTTC	CASSLTAEGLEQYF	TRBV5-1	few	-	TRBJ2-7
TGTGCCAGCAGCCAAGAGCGACGGAGCTCCTACGAGCAGTACTTC	CASSQERRSSYEQYF	TRBV3-1	few	-	TRBJ2-7
TGTGCCAGCAGCTTAAGGAGGGCTAGCGGGTTGAATGAGCAGTTCTTC	CASSLRRASGLNEQFF	TRBV7-3	-	TRBD2	TRBJ2-1
TGCAGTGCGCGGCTGGTTGGGGACAGTCATTCACCCCTCCACTTT	CSARLVGDSHSPLHF	TRBV20-1	few	TRBD1	TRBJ1-6
TGTGCCGGTGGGGACAGGGGGACCTACAATGAGCAGTTCTTC	CAGGDRGTYNEQFF	TRBV21-1	-	-	TRBJ2-1
TGTGCCAGCAGTTACAGCTCCTACAATGAGCAGTTCTTC	CASSYSSYNEQFF	TRBV6-2/TRBV6-3	many	-	TRBJ2-1
TGTGCCAGCAGCGTAGGTGGGACGGCTGACTATAATTCACCCCTCCACTTT	CASSVGGTADYNSPLHF	TRBV9	-	-	TRBJ1-6
TGTGCCAGCAGCTCCTTGGGGGACAGGGCCAATCAGCCCCAGCATTTT	CASSSLGDRANQPQHF	TRBV5-6	few	TRBD1	TRBJ1-5
TGTGCCAGTGACAGGGAAGGGTATACCGGGGAGCTGTTTTTT	CASDREGYTGELFF	TRBV9	few	TRBD1	TRBJ2-2
TGCGCCAGCAGCCCACCGGAAAGAATGGGCTACACCTTC	CASSPPERMGYTF	TRBV5-1	few	-	TRBJ1-2
TGTGCCAGCAGCGGGACCCAGACAGATACGCAGTATTTT	CASSGTQTDTQYF	TRBV5-4	few	-	TRBJ2-3
TGTGCCAGCAGCACCAGACTGGGACAGAGCTACGAGCAGTACTTC	CASSTRLGQSYEQYF	TRBV7-8	-	TRBD1	TRBJ2-7
TGCGCCAGCAGCGGTTCAGCAGGGATGGGCACAGATACGCAGTATTTT	CASSGSAGMGTDTQYF	TRBV5-1	many	-	TRBJ2-3
TGTGCCAGCAGTGGGCAGGGGCCTACCTACGAGCAGTACTTC	CASSGQGPTYEQYF	TRBV12-3/TRBV12-4	few	-	TRBJ2-7
TGTGCCAGCAGCTTAAGATCGAACACTGAAGCTTTCTTT	CASSLRSNTEAFF	TRBV7-2	few	-	TRBJ1-1
TGTGCCAGCAGCGTAGGAGGGGGTATCGACGAGCAGTACTTC	CASSVGGGIDEQYF	TRBV9	-	-	TRBJ2-7
TGTGCCAGCAGCTTCTGGCGGGGGCTTACCGGGGAGCTGTTTTTT	CASSFWRGLTGELFF	TRBV6-2/TRBV6-3	-	-	TRBJ2-2
TGCGCCAGCAGCCTCGCTCCCCTAGGACTAGCGAGAAATGAGCAGTTCTTC	CASSLAPLGLARNEQFF	TRBV5-1	-	TRBD2	TRBJ2-1
TGTGCCAGCAGCTCGGACAGGGTTGGGGCAGATACGCAGTATTTT	CASSSDRVGADTQYF	TRBV7-9	few	TRBD1	TRBJ2-3
TGTGCCAGCAGCGTGGACTGGAGCTCCTACGAGCAGTACTTC	CASSVDWSSYEQYF	TRBV5-4	few	-	TRBJ2-7
TGCAGTGCTAGCCTTCCTGGGAGGACAGATACGCAGTATTTT	CSASLPGRTDTQYF	TRBV20-1	few	-	TRBJ2-3
TGTGCCAGCAGTTACTCGACCGAGCAGTACTTC	CASSYSTEQYF	TRBV6-2/TRBV6-3	few	-	TRBJ2-7
TGTGCCACCAGTGATACCCGCTTGGACTTTGACAATGAGCAGTTCTTC	CATSDTRLDFDNEQFF	TRBV24-1	-	-	TRBJ2-1
TGTGCCAGCAGTTTAATACGGGGTTGGGTTAGTAGGTCCTCTGGAAACACCATATATTTT	CASSLIRGWVSRSSGNTIYF	TRBV12-3/TRBV12-4	-	-	TRBJ1-3
TGCGCCAGCAGCCAAGTATTCCGGGGCACTGAAGCTTTCTTT	CASSQVFRGTEAFF	TRBV4-3	-	-	TRBJ1-1
TGCAGTGCTAGACAGGGGAATCAGCCCCAGCATTTT	CSARQGNQPQHF	TRBV20-1	few	-	TRBJ1-5
TGTGCCAGCAGCCAAGAATATTTGGCGGGGGGGCCGACAGATACGCAGTATTTT	CASSQEYLAGGPTDTQYF	TRBV4-2	-	TRBD2	TRBJ2-3
TGCGCCAGCAGCCAAGGCTCTAGCTCTCGGGACGAGCAGTACTTC	CASSQGSSSRDEQYF	TRBV4-1	-	-	TRBJ2-7
TGCAGTGCTACCGGACATCCTCTTGAAGCTTTCTTT	CSATGHPLEAFF	TRBV20-1	many	-	TRBJ1-1
TGTGCTAGCAGCTTAGCGTGCGGAGATCAGCCCCAGCATTTT	CASSLACGDQPQHF	TRBV7-7	-	-	TRBJ1-5
TGTGCCAGTAGGGCAGGAAGTGATGAGACCCAGTACTTC	CASRAGSDETQYF	TRBV19	-	-	TRBJ2-5
TGCGCCAGCAGCCCGGCCCCCGGACGTAGCAATGAGCAGTTCTTC	CASSPAPGRSNEQFF	TRBV5-1	few	-	TRBJ2-1